Each of the 21 T cell receptor beta chains below was sequenced from the same sample in a study of T cells in Graves' hyperthyroidism and ophthalmopathy (dated by TCRdb to the late 2010s). Receptor amplification or capture employed multiplex PCR. These reads were obtained on an Illumina HiSeq 2000. The TCR beta CDR3 regions were amplified from the RNA transcripts. A first-round RT-PCR of the TCR CDR3 used the HTBI primer set with the Qiagen OneStep RT-PCR kit. The public reads were quality trimmed at Q25 with fastp and then assembled into clones with MiXCR by TCRdb, keeping productive beta chains. Identical CDR3 protein sequences are pooled into one entry, listed with their most common genes and DNA. Recorded for this sample are over 700,000 distinct CDR3 sequences; under 20% of them occurred a single time. Together, the top ten hold approximately 15% of the sample. The sequencing input was blood. The receptors stem from a woman in her forties or fifties with Graves' hyperthyroidism that later progressed to Graves' ophthalmopathy.

This clonotype was recorded many times. V usage is TRBV2 and J usage is TRBJ1-2; D possibly corresponds to TRBD1 (5 bases). Germline V gives CDR1 SNHLY, CDR2 FYNNEI. V was shortened by 4 bases and J by 7 bases, with 13 bases between the two germline ends. There are 13 residues in the CDR3. The CDR3 DNA reads TGTGCCAGCAGTGGGCAGGGTCGCGGTGGCTACACCTTC. It encodes CASSGQGRGGYTF. Combining the CDR3 with reference TRBV2 and TRBJ1-2 gives the whole variable domain EPEVTQTPSHQVTQMGQEVILRCVPISNHLYFYWYRQILGQKVEFLVSFYNNEISEKSEIFDDQFSVERPDGSNFTLKIRSTKLEDSAMYFCASSGQGRGGYTFGSGTRLTVV.

There are many counts of this clonotype. The CDR3 loop reads CASSYGPGLGQPQHF. CDR3 nucleotide sequence: TGTGCCAGCAGTTACGGACCGGGTCTGGGCCAGCCCCAGCATTTT. V usage is TRBV6-1 and J usage is TRBJ1-5; unclear D gene. This CDR3 spans 15 amino acids. V lost 5 bases to trimming and J lost 7 bases, with 18 bases between them. The germline V gene encodes CDR1 MNHNS and CDR2 SASEGT.

This clonotype came up many times. The chain employs TRBV12-3 or TRBV12-4 and TRBJ1-5; D is perhaps TRBD1 (6 bases). The length of the CDR3 is 16 residues. The V end lost 4 bases, the J end lost 1 base, and 14 bases lay between the germline ends. This CDR3 is CASSSGGGGSNQPQHF. The DNA for the CDR3 is TGTGCCAGCAGTTCCGGGGGAGGGGGGAGCAATCAGCCCCAGCATTTT.

Details on this clonotype: This may come from a read error, since a much larger clone is one base off. This sequence joins TRBV27 and TRBJ1-1; tentative D call: TRBD1 (5 bases). CDR3 length: 15 residues. Germline CDR1 MNHEY, CDR2 SMNVEV (reference sequence). CDR3 nucleotide sequence: TGTGCCAGCAGTAGGGGAGGGGCCTTAGGTACTGAAGCTTCCTTT. This codes for CASSRGGALGTEASF.

The chain recombines TRBV29-1 with TRBJ2-5, with a weak D call TRBD1 (5 bases). The germline V gene encodes CDR1 SQVTM and CDR2 ANQGSEA. V dropped 6 bases and J dropped 3 bases, with 14 bases sitting between them. The CDR3 loop spans 13 amino acids. CDR3 in amino acids: CSVDVGAEETQYF. In DNA form, the CDR3 reads TGCAGCGTGGACGTAGGGGCAGAAGAGACCCAGTACTTC.

Turning to this clonotype: Possible read error: a much larger clone is one base away. The V call is TRBV18, the J call TRBJ1-1; 10 bases align to TRBD1. This CDR3 has 15 residues. Germline V lookup: CDR1 KGHSH, CDR2 LQKENI. The CDR3 protein is CASSTPDRGSTEAFF. The CDR3 nucleotides read TGTGCCAGCTCAACACCGGACAGGGGGAGCACTGAAGCTTTCTTT.

This clonotype was seen a handful of times. The rearrangement links TRBV14 to TRBJ2-1; 13 bases line up with TRBD2. The germline V gene encodes CDR1 SGHDN and CDR2 FVKESK. V shed 8 bases, J shed 6 bases, and the junction held 13 bases outside the gene matches. This CDR3 is built from 17 residues. The CDR3 DNA reads as TGTGCCAGCGGCCTTAGACTAGCGGGGGGATGGGTCAATGAGCAGTTCTTC. Encoded protein: CASGLRLAGGWVNEQFF.

This clonotype was detected ten times or more. The chain carries TRBV20-1 and TRBJ1-1; 9 nucleotides align to TRBD1. Germline CDR1 and CDR2: DFQATT and SNEGSKA (reference sequence). There are 15 residues in the CDR3. J gave up 5 bases and V 5 bases, and 12 bases lay outside the gene matches. The CDR3 region is CSAYPEQGAGTEAFF. The DNA of the CDR3 is TGCAGTGCTTATCCCGAACAGGGGGCTGGTACTGAAGCTTTCTTT.

The sample holds a few counts of this clonotype. The chain couples TRBV29-1 to TRBJ2-1, with D perhaps TRBD1 (6 bases). V was trimmed by 3 bases and J by 4 bases, leaving 16 bases between them. Germline values: CDR1 SQVTM, CDR2 ANQGSEA. The CDR3 extends over 15 amino acids. CDR3 nucleotide sequence: TGCAGCGTTGACCTTACAGGGCCCCTTTACAATGAGCAGTTCTTC. This translates into CSVDLTGPLYNEQFF.

This clonotype was found many times. The rearrangement uses TRBV2 and TRBJ1-4; the D is unclear. V lost 5 bases and J lost 4, with 14 bases in between. The CDR3 is made up of 15 amino acids. CDR1 is SNHLY, CDR2 FYNNEI, per germline. In DNA, the CDR3 is TGTGCCAGCAGTCCCGAGGCACAGAGTAATGAAAAACTGTTTTTT. It yields the protein CASSPEAQSNEKLFF.

This clonotype was counted at least ten times. This chain connects TRBV4-1 to TRBJ2-7; weak D call: TRBD1 (6 bases). The germline V and J ends were trimmed by 5 bases and 2 bases, with 16 bases remaining between them. This CDR3 region has 15 residues. CDR1 and CDR2 (germline): MGHRA, YSYEKL. CDR3 protein: CASSVLRDTPYEQYF. CDR3 nucleotides: TGCGCCAGCAGCGTACTCCGGGACACCCCCTACGAGCAGTACTTC.

This clonotype was counted many times. The V call is TRBV2, the J call TRBJ2-2; possible D gene TRBD1, 5 bases. This CDR3 spans 15 amino acids. V lost 3 bases to trimming and J lost 3 bases, with 11 bases between them. Germline assignment: CDR1 SNHLY and CDR2 FYNNEI. The CDR3 reads CASSEQGSDTGELFF. Here the CDR3 DNA reads TGTGCCAGCAGTGAGCAGGGCTCGGACACCGGGGAGCTGTTTTTT.

This chain joins TRBV6-1 and TRBJ2-7; a weak D match, TRBD1 (6 bases). In germline, CDR1 is MNHNS, CDR2 SASEGT. V was trimmed by 6 bases and J by 2 bases, leaving 20 bases between them. The CDR3 consists of 16 residues. CDR3 amino acids: CASSRESQGSPYEQYF. The CDR3 bases are TGTGCCAGCAGCCGTGAAAGTCAGGGGAGTCCCTACGAGCAGTACTTC.

In this sample, this clonotype turned up a few times. V usage is TRBV27 and J usage is TRBJ1-4; 8 bases line up with TRBD1. V lost 3 bases, J lost 8 bases, and 5 bases stayed unmatched. The CDR3 runs 14 residues. Germline CDR1 is MNHEY and CDR2 is SMNVEV (reference sequence). The CDR3 bases are TGTGCCAGCAGTTTGACAGGGGCTTGGGAAAAACTGTTTTTT. Protein product: CASSLTGAWEKLFF.

The CDR3 DNA sequence: TGTGCCAGCAGTGAACCTTATGAGGGACAGGATGATACGCAGTATTTT. This gives the protein CASSEPYEGQDDTQYF. The chain is built from TRBV6-1 and TRBJ2-3; 8 nucleotides agree with TRBD1. Germline V gene lookup returns CDR1 MNHNS and CDR2 SASEGT. Trimming removed 2 bases from V and 6 bases from J; junction bases left unmatched: 10. The CDR3 sequence is 16 residues long.

The chain is built from TRBV7-6 and TRBJ2-7; 7 bases align to TRBD1. CDR1 SGHVS and CDR2 FNYEAQ come from the germline V gene. V trimming: 3 bases; J trimming: 5 bases; junction bases outside the gene matches: 10. CDR3 length equals 15 residues. CDR3 sequence: CASSFSQSTGDEQYF. The CDR3, as DNA: TGTGCCAGCAGCTTTTCTCAGTCAACAGGGGACGAGCAGTACTTC.

A few counts support this clonotype. This chain connects TRBV20-1 to TRBJ1-4; 7 bases agree with TRBD1. The CDR3 is 14 residues long. Germline CDR1 is DFQATT and CDR2 is SNEGSKA (reference sequence). V dropped 0 bases and J dropped 6; count of bases not matched to a gene: 4. CDR3 DNA: TGCAGTGCTAGAGATGGAGGGGGCGATGAAAAACTGTTTTTT. The encoded protein is CSARDGGGDEKLFF.

The table lists this clonotype with a few counts. J is TRBJ1-1 and V is TRBV15, with D maybe TRBD1 (5 bases). The CDR3 spans 15 residues. With 3 bases removed from V and 2 bases from J, the gap between germline ends came to 13 bases. Germline assignment: CDR1 LNHNV and CDR2 YYDKDF (reference sequence). The CDR3 sequence is CATSSSRVINTEAFF. DNA for the CDR3: TGTGCCACCAGCAGTAGCAGGGTGATTAACACTGAAGCTTTCTTT.

This clonotype was picked up a small number of times. The chain has TRBV6-1 and TRBJ2-1, with 8 nucleotides matching TRBD1. Trimming removed 7 bases from V and 8 bases from J; junction bases left unmatched: 10. CDR3 length: 14 residues. The V gene's germline CDR1 is MNHNS and CDR2 SASEGT. DNA for the CDR3: TGTGCCAGCATGCCGGGACAGGAGTTCTATGAGCAGTTCTTC. Its protein is CASMPGQEFYEQFF.

This clonotype was seen ten or more times. V is TRBV30 and J is TRBJ1-1; D unresolved. The V gene's germline CDR1 is GTSNPN and CDR2 SVGIG (reference sequence). The ends were cut back, 0 bases at V and 0 bases at J, with 8 bases in the middle. This CDR3 is 14 amino acids long. CDR3 nucleotides: TGTGCCTGGAGTGTTGAACATTTGAACACTGAAGCTTTCTTT. The encoded protein is CAWSVEHLNTEAFF.

As concerns this clonotype: One end of the junction is discordant with germline, which a read error may explain. The gene calls are TRBV28 and TRBJ2-5, with D hard to call. The CDR3 is 12 amino acids. CDR1 is MDHEN, CDR2 SYDVKM, per germline. DNA for the CDR3: TGTACCAGCAGCGCCAACCAAGAGACCCAGTACTTC. It translates to CTSSANQETQYF.